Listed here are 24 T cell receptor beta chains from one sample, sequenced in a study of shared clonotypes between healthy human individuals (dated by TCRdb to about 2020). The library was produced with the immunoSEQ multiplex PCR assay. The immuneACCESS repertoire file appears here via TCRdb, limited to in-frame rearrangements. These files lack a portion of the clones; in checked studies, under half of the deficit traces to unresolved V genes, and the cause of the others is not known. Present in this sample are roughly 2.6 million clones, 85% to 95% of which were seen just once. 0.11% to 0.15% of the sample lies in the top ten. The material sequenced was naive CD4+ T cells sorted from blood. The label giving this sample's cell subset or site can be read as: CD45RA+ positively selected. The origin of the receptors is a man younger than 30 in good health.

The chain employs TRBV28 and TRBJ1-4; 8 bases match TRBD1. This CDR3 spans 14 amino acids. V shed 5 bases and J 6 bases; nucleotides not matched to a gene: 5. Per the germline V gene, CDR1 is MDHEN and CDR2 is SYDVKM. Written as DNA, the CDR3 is TGTGCCAGCAGTCCAGGGGGCGCCGATGAAAAACTGTTTTTT. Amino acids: CASSPGGADEKLFF.

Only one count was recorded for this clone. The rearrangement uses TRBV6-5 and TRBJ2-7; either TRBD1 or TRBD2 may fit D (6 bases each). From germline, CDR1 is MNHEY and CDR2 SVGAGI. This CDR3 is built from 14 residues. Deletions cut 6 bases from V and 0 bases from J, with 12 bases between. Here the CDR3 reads CASSLGGISYEQYF. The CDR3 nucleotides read TGTGCCAGCAGCCTCGGGGGCATCTCCTACGAGCAGTACTTC.

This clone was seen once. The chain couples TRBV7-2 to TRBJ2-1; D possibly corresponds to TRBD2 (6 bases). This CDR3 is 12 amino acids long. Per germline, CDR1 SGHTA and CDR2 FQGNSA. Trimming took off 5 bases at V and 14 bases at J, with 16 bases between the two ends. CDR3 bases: TGTGCCAGCAGCCCTGAAGGGAGGTTGGAGTTCTTC. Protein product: CASSPEGRLEFF.

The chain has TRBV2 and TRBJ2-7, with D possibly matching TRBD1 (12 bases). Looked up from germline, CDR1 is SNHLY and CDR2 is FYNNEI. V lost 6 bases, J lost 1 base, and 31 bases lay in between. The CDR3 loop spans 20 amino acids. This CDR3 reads CASRPGTGGAGTSGSYEQYF. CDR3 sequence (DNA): TGTGCCAGCAGACCCGGGACAGGGGGCGCGGGGACTAGCGGTTCCTACGAGCAGTACTTC.

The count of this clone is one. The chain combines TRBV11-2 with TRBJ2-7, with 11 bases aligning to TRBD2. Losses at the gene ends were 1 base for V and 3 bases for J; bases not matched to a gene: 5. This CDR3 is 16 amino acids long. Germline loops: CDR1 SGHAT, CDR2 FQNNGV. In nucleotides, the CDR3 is TGTGCCAGCAGCTTAGTAAGGGGACTAGCGGACTACGAGCAGTACTTC. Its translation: CASSLVRGLADYEQYF.

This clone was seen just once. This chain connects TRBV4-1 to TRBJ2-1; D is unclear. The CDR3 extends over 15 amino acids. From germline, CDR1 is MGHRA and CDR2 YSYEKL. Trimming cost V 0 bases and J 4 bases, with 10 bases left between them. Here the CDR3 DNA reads TGCGCCAGCAGCCAAGATGGAATAGCTTACAATGAGCAGTTCTTC. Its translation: CASSQDGIAYNEQFF.

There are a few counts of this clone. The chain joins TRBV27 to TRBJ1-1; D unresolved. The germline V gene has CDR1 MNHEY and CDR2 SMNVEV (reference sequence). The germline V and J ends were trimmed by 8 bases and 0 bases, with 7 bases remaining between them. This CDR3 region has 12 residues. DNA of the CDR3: TGTGCCAGCCGGCGGATGAACACTGAAGCTTTCTTT. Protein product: CASRRMNTEAFF.

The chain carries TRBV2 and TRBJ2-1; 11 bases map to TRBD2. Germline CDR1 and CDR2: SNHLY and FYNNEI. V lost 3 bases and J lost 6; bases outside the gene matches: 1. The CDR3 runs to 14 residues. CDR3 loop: CASSEGTSGNEQFF. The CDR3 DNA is TGTGCCAGCAGTGAGGGGACTAGCGGCAATGAGCAGTTCTTC.

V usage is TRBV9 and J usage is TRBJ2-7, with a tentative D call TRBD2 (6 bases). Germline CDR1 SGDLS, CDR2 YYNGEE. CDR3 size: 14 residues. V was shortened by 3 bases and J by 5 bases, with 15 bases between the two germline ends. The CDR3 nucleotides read TGTGCCAGCAGCGCCCGGGAGAGACAAAACGAGCAGTACTTC. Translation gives CASSARERQNEQYF.

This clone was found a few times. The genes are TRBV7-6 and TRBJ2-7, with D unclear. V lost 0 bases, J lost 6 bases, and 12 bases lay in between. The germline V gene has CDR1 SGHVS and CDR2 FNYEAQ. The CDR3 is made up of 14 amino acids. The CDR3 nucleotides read TGTGCCAGCAGCTTAGCGGTAACAGCCTCCGAGCAGTACTTC. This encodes CASSLAVTASEQYF.

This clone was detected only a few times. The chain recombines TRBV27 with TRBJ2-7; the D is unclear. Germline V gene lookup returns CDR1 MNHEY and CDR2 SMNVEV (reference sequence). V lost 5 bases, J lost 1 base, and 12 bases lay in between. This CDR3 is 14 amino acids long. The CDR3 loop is CASSSRSLSYEQYF. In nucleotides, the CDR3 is TGTGCCAGCAGTAGCAGAAGTCTATCCTACGAGCAGTACTTC.

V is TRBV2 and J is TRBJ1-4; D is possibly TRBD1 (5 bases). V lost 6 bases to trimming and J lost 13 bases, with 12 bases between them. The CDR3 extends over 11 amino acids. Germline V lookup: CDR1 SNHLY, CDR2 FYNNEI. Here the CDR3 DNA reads TGTGCCAGCAGCGACCGGGACCTACTGTTTTTT. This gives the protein CASSDRDLLFF.

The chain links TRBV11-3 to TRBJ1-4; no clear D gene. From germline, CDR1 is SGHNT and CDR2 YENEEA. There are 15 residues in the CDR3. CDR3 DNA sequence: TGTGTCGAAGTGGGATGCCTCAGATTTTACCGAAAACTGTTTTTT. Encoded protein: CVEVGCLRFYRKLFF. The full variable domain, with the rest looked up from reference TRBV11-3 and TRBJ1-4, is EAGVVQSPRYKIIEKKQPVAFWCNPISGHNTLYWYLQNLGQGPELLIRYENEEAVDDSQLPKDRFSAERLKGVDSTLKIQPAELGDSAVYLCVEVGCLRFYRKLFFGSGTQLSVL.

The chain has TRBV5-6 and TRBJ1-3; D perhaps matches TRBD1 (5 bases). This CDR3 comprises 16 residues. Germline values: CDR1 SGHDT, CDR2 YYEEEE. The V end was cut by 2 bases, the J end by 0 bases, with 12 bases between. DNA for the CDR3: TGTGCCAGCAGCTTTGGGGGGTTGAGCTCTGGAAACACCATATATTTT. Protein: CASSFGGLSSGNTIYF.

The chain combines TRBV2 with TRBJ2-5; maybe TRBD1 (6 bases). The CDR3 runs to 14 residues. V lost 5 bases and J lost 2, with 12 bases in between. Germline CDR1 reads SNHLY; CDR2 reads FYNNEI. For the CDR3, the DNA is TGTGCCAGCAGTCCGGGACAACGACAAGAGACCCAGTACTTC. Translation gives CASSPGQRQETQYF.

The DNA of the CDR3 is TGTGCCAGCAGCTTGGCTTCTCTCCAAGAGACCCAGTACTTC. Translated: CASSLASLQETQYF. The V and J genes are TRBV13 and TRBJ2-5; D remains unclear. Germline CDR1 PRHDT, CDR2 FYEKMQ (reference sequence). The CDR3 loop spans 14 amino acids. V shed 3 bases and J shed 1 base, with 9 bases lying between them.

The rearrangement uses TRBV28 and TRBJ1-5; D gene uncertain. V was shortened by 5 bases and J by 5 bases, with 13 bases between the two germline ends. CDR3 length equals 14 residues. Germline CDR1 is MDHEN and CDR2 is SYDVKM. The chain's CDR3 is CASSLPRGDQPQHF. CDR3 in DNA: TGTGCCAGCAGTCTACCACGAGGTGATCAGCCCCAGCATTTT.

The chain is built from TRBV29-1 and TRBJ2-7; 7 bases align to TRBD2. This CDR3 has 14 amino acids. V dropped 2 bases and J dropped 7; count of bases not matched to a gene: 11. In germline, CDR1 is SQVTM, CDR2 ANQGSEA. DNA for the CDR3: TGCAGCGTTGAACGGTCCGGGGGGTCTGGTGAGCAGTACTTC. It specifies CSVERSGGSGEQYF.

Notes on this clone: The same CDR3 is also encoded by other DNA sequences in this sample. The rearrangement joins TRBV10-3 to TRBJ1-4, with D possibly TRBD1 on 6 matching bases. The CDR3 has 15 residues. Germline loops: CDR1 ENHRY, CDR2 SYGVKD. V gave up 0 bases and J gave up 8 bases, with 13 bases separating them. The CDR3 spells CAISESAGVGEKLFF. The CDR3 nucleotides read TGTGCCATCAGTGAGTCAGCAGGGGTGGGAGAAAAACTGTTTTTT.

CDR3 protein: CAISESGLAVEQYF. The CDR3 nucleotides are TGTGCCATCAGTGAGTCGGGGCTAGCCGTCGAGCAGTACTTC. V gene TRBV10-3 combines with J gene TRBJ2-7; D might be TRBD1 or TRBD2, each matching 5 bases. Germline CDR1 ENHRY, CDR2 SYGVKD. The CDR3 sequence is 14 residues long. V lost 0 bases and J lost 6, with 12 bases in between.

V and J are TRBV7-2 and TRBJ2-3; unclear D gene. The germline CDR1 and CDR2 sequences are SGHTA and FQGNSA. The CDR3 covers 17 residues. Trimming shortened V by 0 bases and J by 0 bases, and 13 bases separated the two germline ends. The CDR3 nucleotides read TGTGCCAGCAGCTTAGCGCTAACGGGTTCTAGCACAGATACGCAGTATTTT. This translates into CASSLALTGSSTDTQYF.

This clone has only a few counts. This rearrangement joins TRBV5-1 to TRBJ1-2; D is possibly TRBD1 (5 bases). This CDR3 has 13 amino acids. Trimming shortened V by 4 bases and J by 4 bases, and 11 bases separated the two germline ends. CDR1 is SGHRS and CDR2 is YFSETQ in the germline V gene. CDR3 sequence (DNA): TGCGCCAGCAGCACAGGCCCTAGCTATGGCTACACCTTC. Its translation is CASSTGPSYGYTF.

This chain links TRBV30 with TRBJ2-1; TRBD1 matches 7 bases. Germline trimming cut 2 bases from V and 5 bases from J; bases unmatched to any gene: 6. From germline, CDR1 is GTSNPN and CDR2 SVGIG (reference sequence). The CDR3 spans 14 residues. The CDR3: CAWSRQGSHNEQFF. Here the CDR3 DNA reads TGTGCCTGGAGTCGACAGGGAAGTCACAATGAGCAGTTCTTC. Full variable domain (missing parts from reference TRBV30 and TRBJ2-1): SQTIHQWPATLVQPVGSPLSLECTVEGTSNPNLYWYRQAAGRGLQLLFYSVGIGQISSEVPQNLSASRPQDRQFILSSKKLLLSDSGFYLCAWSRQGSHNEQFFGPGTRLTVL.

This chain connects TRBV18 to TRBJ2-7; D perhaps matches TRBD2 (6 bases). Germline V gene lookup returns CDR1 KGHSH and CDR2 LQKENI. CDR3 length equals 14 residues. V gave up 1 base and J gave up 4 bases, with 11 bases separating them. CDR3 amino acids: CASSPQEGRYEQYF. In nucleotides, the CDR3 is TGTGCCAGCTCACCACAGGAGGGTCGGTACGAGCAGTACTTC. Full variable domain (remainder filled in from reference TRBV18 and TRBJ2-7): NAGVMQNPRHLVRRRGQEARLRCSPMKGHSHVYWYRQLPEEGLKFMVYLQKENIIDESGMPKERFSAEFPKEGPSILRIQQVVRGDSAAYFCASSPQEGRYEQYFGPGTRLTVT.